These 27 T cell receptor beta chains share one sample of origin, sequenced in a study of Graves' ophthalmopathy and Graves' hyperthyroidism. RNA transcripts served as template for amplifying TCR beta CDR3 sequences. RT-PCR was first run with HTBI primers, then multiplex PCR in a second round. From the multiplex PCR reads, TCRdb called clonotypes with MiXCR, one entry per CDR3 protein. The sample holds more than 1,000,000 distinct CDR3 sequences, 35% to 40% seen once. Sequenced input: peripheral blood or thyroid tissue (not recorded which). These receptors originate from an adult man with Graves' hyperthyroidism.

As regards this clonotype: A much more abundant neighbour one base away suggests this may be a read error. The chain links TRBV29-1 to TRBJ2-5, with 13 bases lining up with TRBD2. This CDR3 has 15 amino acids. CDR1 and CDR2 from the germline V gene are SQVTM and ANQGSEA. In DNA form, the CDR3 reads TGCAGCGTTTCGGGACTAGCGGGGTACCAAGGGACCCAGTACTTC. Protein: CSVSGLAGYQGTQYF.

The V call is TRBV7-2, the J call TRBJ1-1, with 10 bases lining up with TRBD1. The V segment lost 6 bases and the J segment 4 bases; nucleotides outside the gene matches: 8. The CDR3 is made up of 15 amino acids. Germline CDR1 reads SGHTA; CDR2 reads FQGNSA. The CDR3 loop is CASRSGTGVGTEAFF. The CDR3 DNA reads TGTGCCAGCAGGTCTGGGACAGGGGTTGGCACTGAAGCTTTCTTT.

The J gene is TRBJ2-1, the V gene TRBV7-2; 7 nucleotides line up with TRBD1. Per germline, CDR1 SGHTA and CDR2 FQGNSA. V was pared by 5 bases and J by 4 bases, with 5 bases of the junction left unmatched. The CDR3 loop spans 14 amino acids. The CDR3 DNA reads as TGTGCCAGCAGCCTCGGGACAGTGTACAATGAGCAGTTCTTC. Its translation is CASSLGTVYNEQFF.

On this clonotype itself: One end of the junction varies from germline; a read error may be responsible. The rearrangement links TRBV24-1 to TRBJ2-1; TRBD1 or TRBD2 may be the D gene (6 bases each). Germline loops: CDR1 KGHDR, CDR2 SFDVKD. The CDR3 totals 14 residues. CDR3 sequence: CASSFEGGIDEQFF. The CDR3, as DNA: TGTGCCAGCAGTTTTGAGGGGGGCATCGATGAGCAGTTCTTC.

The rearrangement uses TRBV3-1 and TRBJ1-5; D unresolved. Per the germline V gene, CDR1 is LGHDT and CDR2 is YNNKEL (reference sequence). The CDR3 has 15 residues. The V end lost 0 bases, the J end lost 6 bases, and 12 bases lay between the germline ends. The CDR3 loop is CASSQDNWGGQPQHF. Written as DNA, the CDR3 is TGTGCCAGCAGCCAAGATAACTGGGGTGGTCAGCCCCAGCATTTT.

To note about this clonotype: The germline gene is not matched at one end of the junction; a read error may be the cause. This chain joins TRBV7-9 and TRBJ1-3; D may be TRBD1 (5 bases). This CDR3 comprises 16 residues. Per germline, CDR1 SEHNR and CDR2 FQNEAQ (reference sequence). The CDR3 loop is CANSPLDIFSGNTIYF. In nucleotides, the CDR3 is TGTGCCAACAGCCCTCTGGACATTTTTTCTGGAAACACCATATATTTT.

The V call is TRBV10-3, the J call TRBJ1-2; the D is unclear. Germline V gene data show CDR1 as ENHRY and CDR2 as SYGVKD. V lost 2 bases to trimming and J lost 4 bases, with 14 bases between them. The CDR3 has 15 amino acids. As DNA, the CDR3 is TGTGCCATCAGTGAGGGGTCAGTAGGCCTCTATGGCTACACCTTC. Translated, it gives CAISEGSVGLYGYTF.

This clonotype was seen many times. V and J are TRBV29-1 and TRBJ1-4; weak D call: TRBD1 (6 bases). Per the germline V gene, CDR1 is SQVTM and CDR2 is ANQGSEA. V lost 3 bases and J 7 bases, leaving 15 bases between the germline ends. The CDR3 has 14 residues. Written as DNA, the CDR3 is TGCAGCGTTGAGTGGGCTGGGGGCAGTGAAAAACTGTTTTTT. Its protein is CSVEWAGGSEKLFF. The whole variable domain, remainder taken from reference TRBV29-1 and TRBJ1-4, is SAVISQKPSRDICQRGTSLTIQCQVDSQVTMMFWYRQQPGQSLTLIATANQGSEATYESGFVIDKFPISRPNLTFSTLTVSNMSPEDSSIYLCSVEWAGGSEKLFFGSGTQLSVL.

The chain employs TRBV10-3 and TRBJ2-5, with TRBD1 as a possible D gene (6 bases). V shed 6 bases and J shed 2 bases, with 16 bases lying between them. The CDR3 loop spans 15 amino acids. Germline V gives CDR1 ENHRY, CDR2 SYGVKD. The CDR3 spells CAISYRAGEQETQYF. The CDR3 nucleotides read TGTGCCATCAGCTACAGGGCAGGGGAGCAAGAGACCCAGTACTTC.

This clonotype showed up just a few times. This chain uses TRBV30 with TRBJ2-7; TRBD1 is a possible D gene (5 bases). The CDR3 sequence is 15 residues long. The ends were cut back, 3 bases at V and 8 bases at J, with 23 bases in the middle. CDR1 and CDR2 from the germline V gene are GTSNPN and SVGIG (reference sequence). The CDR3 coding sequence is TGTGCCTGGAGACCCCGACAGCCACGACTGACGAAGCAGTACTTC. Translated, it gives CAWRPRQPRLTKQYF.

The sample holds many counts of this clonotype. V usage is TRBV20-1 and J usage is TRBJ2-5; 9 bases fit TRBD1. The CDR3 has 15 amino acids. Germline V lookup: CDR1 DFQATT, CDR2 SNEGSKA (reference sequence). V shed 7 bases and J 3 bases; nucleotides not matched to a gene: 12. This chain's CDR3 is CSGGSGQGREETQYF. In DNA form, the CDR3 reads TGCAGTGGAGGCTCAGGACAGGGGCGGGAAGAGACCCAGTACTTC.

The genes are TRBV29-1 and TRBJ1-5, with D tentatively TRBD1 (5 bases). The CDR3 contains 12 residues. The V and J ends lost 6 bases and 4 bases respectively, with 10 bases between them. Germline CDR1 reads SQVTM; CDR2 reads ANQGSEA. The CDR3 coding sequence is TGCAGCGTCTGGGGGGAGAATCAGCCCCAGCATTTT. It encodes CSVWGENQPQHF.

The chain uses TRBV6-5 and TRBJ1-4; weak D call: TRBD1 (5 bases). Trimming stripped 6 bases from V and 6 bases from J, with 11 bases between. The CDR3 spans 13 residues. Germline-derived CDR1 and CDR2 are MNHEY and SVGAGI. The CDR3 protein is CASREQDYEKLFF. As DNA, the CDR3 is TGTGCCAGCAGAGAACAGGATTATGAAAAACTGTTTTTT.

The J gene is TRBJ2-7, the V gene TRBV7-9; D perhaps matches TRBD1 (6 bases). V dropped 2 bases and J dropped 5 bases, with 10 bases sitting between them. The germline CDR1 and CDR2 sequences are SEHNR and FQNEAQ (reference sequence). This CDR3 is built from 13 residues. CDR3 amino acids: CASSLTGRNEQYF. For the CDR3, the DNA is TGTGCCAGCAGCTTAACAGGGCGGAACGAGCAGTACTTC.

The V call is TRBV19, the J call TRBJ1-5; 9 positions match TRBD1. V lost 4 bases, J lost 0 bases, and 10 bases stayed unmatched. This CDR3 contains 18 residues. CDR1 and CDR2 (germline): LNHDA, SQIVND (reference sequence). The CDR3: CASSRGQGGGYSNQPQHF. The CDR3 bases are TGTGCCAGTAGTAGGGGACAGGGAGGGGGATATAGCAATCAGCCCCAGCATTTT.

This clonotype was seen a few times. The chain recombines TRBV3-1 with TRBJ2-7; D gene unclear. From germline, CDR1 is LGHDT and CDR2 YNNKEL (reference sequence). The ends were cut back, 1 base at V and 1 base at J, with 5 bases in the middle. The CDR3 length is 13 residues. The CDR3 protein is CASSQALSYEQYF. The CDR3 nucleotides are TGTGCCAGCAGCCAAGCCCTATCCTACGAGCAGTACTTC.

The CDR3 spells CTSSPEDRNTEAFF. CDR3 DNA sequence: TGTACCAGCAGCCCGGAGGACAGGAACACTGAAGCTTTCTTT. This chain links TRBV7-2 with TRBJ1-1; weak D call: TRBD1 (6 bases). Germline V CDR1 and CDR2: SGHTA, FQGNSA. The CDR3 runs 14 residues. The germline V and J ends were trimmed by 5 bases and 1 base, with 11 bases remaining between them.

This clonotype came up a few times. V is TRBV4-1 and J is TRBJ2-7; either TRBD1 or TRBD2 may fit D (5 bases each). The CDR3 runs 13 residues. CDR1 MGHRA and CDR2 YSYEKL come from the germline V gene. Trimming took off 3 bases at V and 3 bases at J, with 9 bases between the two ends. CDR3 loop: CASSHGTIYEQYF. CDR3 DNA: TGCGCCAGCAGCCACGGGACGATCTACGAGCAGTACTTC.

The chain carries TRBV29-1 and TRBJ2-1; D gene uncertain. Trimming left V 5 bases short and J 8 bases short, with 16 bases between. The length of the CDR3 is 13 residues. The germline V gene has CDR1 SQVTM and CDR2 ANQGSEA. CDR3 in DNA: TGCAGCGTTTCGGACGGAGTTCGCGATGAGCAGTTCTTC. This sequence encodes CSVSDGVRDEQFF.

This chain uses TRBV29-1 with TRBJ1-5; D unresolved. V lost 3 bases to trimming and J lost 1 base, with 13 bases between them. The germline CDR1 and CDR2 sequences are SQVTM and ANQGSEA. This CDR3 contains 15 residues. The CDR3 sequence is CSVDREGGSNQPQHF. The CDR3 nucleotides read TGCAGCGTTGATCGGGAGGGAGGGAGCAATCAGCCCCAGCATTTT.

V is TRBV4-2 and J is TRBJ2-7, with TRBD2 matching over 9 bases. CDR1 and CDR2 from the germline V gene are LGHNA and YNFKEQ. The length of the CDR3 is 16 residues. Germline trimming cut 5 bases from V and 4 bases from J; bases unmatched to any gene: 12. The CDR3 is CASSAFYSGGRYEQYF. In DNA form, the CDR3 reads TGTGCCAGCAGCGCCTTCTATAGCGGGGGACGGTACGAGCAGTACTTC.

This clonotype was seen a handful of times. This sequence joins TRBV7-2 and TRBJ1-1; 11 positions agree with TRBD1. This CDR3 contains 18 residues. Germline values: CDR1 SGHTA, CDR2 FQGNSA. The V segment lost 3 bases and the J segment 3 bases; nucleotides outside the gene matches: 12. In DNA form, the CDR3 reads TGTGCCAGCAGCTTCGTATGGACAGGGGGCCTTAGGGACACTGAAGCTTTCTTT. The encoded protein is CASSFVWTGGLRDTEAFF.

The CDR3 nucleotides are TGTGCCAGCAAACTACAGGGGGCCAACGTCCTGACTTTC. It encodes CASKLQGANVLTF. The chain recombines TRBV12-3 or TRBV12-4 with TRBJ2-6; no clear D. The CDR3 covers 13 residues. Between the trimmed V and J ends, which lost 7 bases and 4 bases, there was a span of 8 bases.

The genes are TRBV7-2 and TRBJ2-7; D may be TRBD1 (6 bases). The germline gives CDR1 SGHTA, CDR2 FQGNSA. The CDR3 consists of 14 residues. V dropped 6 bases and J dropped 4 bases, with 16 bases sitting between them. For the CDR3, the DNA is TGTGCCAGCAGTTTCGGGACAAGGTTTTACGAGCAGTACTTC. The encoded protein is CASSFGTRFYEQYF.

This clonotype was detected many times. The gene calls are TRBV9 and TRBJ2-7; 9 bases are a match to TRBD2. This CDR3 spans 14 amino acids. With V trimmed by 7 bases and J by 3 bases, 8 bases remained unmatched. Germline loops: CDR1 SGDLS, CDR2 YYNGEE. DNA for the CDR3: TGTGCCAGCTCAGTTAGCGGGGGCAGCTACGAGCAGTACTTC. Its translation: CASSVSGGSYEQYF.

This clonotype occurred a few times. The chain recombines TRBV7-2 with TRBJ2-7; TRBD1 matches 8 bases. V shed 5 bases, J shed 0 bases, and the junction held 18 bases outside the gene matches. The CDR3 is made up of 19 amino acids. Germline loops: CDR1 SGHTA, CDR2 FQGNSA. For the CDR3, the DNA is TGTGCCAGCAGCCCCCTGGCGGGACAGGATCGGTTAAGCTCCTACGAGCAGTACTTC. Translating it yields CASSPLAGQDRLSSYEQYF.

The chain joins TRBV19 to TRBJ1-5; D is undetermined. The ends were cut back, 5 bases at V and 4 bases at J, with 15 bases in the middle. Germline V lookup: CDR1 LNHDA, CDR2 SQIVND (reference sequence). This CDR3 has 15 amino acids. The CDR3 coding sequence is TGTGCCAGTAGTTCTCGCCAGCCGGGAAATCAGCCCCAGCATTTT. Translated, it gives CASSSRQPGNQPQHF.